Here is one T cell receptor beta chain with its context. Its antigen remains unknown. The protocol was immunoSEQ multiplex PCR, while the TCRdb copy is restricted to in-frame clones and leaves out a portion. The profile shows approximately 100,000 clones, roughly 94% of them singletons. The entry originates in a study of siplizumab effects on memory and regulatory T cells. Findings and limits, study-wide: Controls showed an average of approximately 27% Treg-derived mappable alloreactive CD4+ clones, while siplizumab showed roughly 70%.

This clonotype was sampled from a human donor in good health. The material sequenced was Tregs sorted from blood.

The CDR3 region is CASSLFSIQPQHF. CDR3 nucleotide sequence: TGTGCCAGCAGCTTGTTCTCAATCCAGCCCCAGCATTTT. The chain recombines TRBV5-6 with TRBJ1-5; D not resolved. This CDR3 comprises 13 residues. From germline, CDR1 is SGHDT and CDR2 YYEEEE. Between the trimmed V and J ends, which lost 1 base and 7 bases, there was a span of 9 bases.